Listed here is a single T cell receptor (beta chain). This entry comes from a study of blood T cell repertoires in COVID-19. Background on the study: Specimens from acute and convalescent COVID-19 originated in the United States, Italy and Spain.

In the authors' workflow: Scientists estimated how many nucleated cells there were by amplifying reference gene primers. Sequenced by immunoSEQ multiplex PCR; TCRdb stores in-frame clones only, minus some. V, J and clone size reflect that table, while D and trimming were determined from the DNA. The sample lists approximately 170,000 clones; around 83% were seen once. CDR3 length equals 14 residues. Germline V lookup: CDR1 SNHLY, CDR2 FYNNEI. The V gene end was trimmed by 8 bases and the J gene end by 7 bases; junction bases not matched to a gene: 10. Material for sequencing was peripheral blood. This TCR came from a woman in her 70s with COVID-19, enrolled during active disease. The chain combines TRBV2 with TRBJ1-2; 10 nucleotides line up with TRBD1. CDR3 sequence (DNA): TGTGCCAGCCGAGCGCCGACAGGGGGCGGTGGCTACACCTTC. Protein sequence: CASRAPTGGGGYTF.